These 25 T cell receptor beta chains share one sample of origin, sequenced in a study of blood T cell repertoires in COVID-19. Profiling relied on immunoSEQ multiplex PCR, and the TCRdb table lists in-frame clones only, not all of them. The table shows a few hundred thousand clones, with approximately 83% occurring only once. Sequenced sample: PBMCs or T cells enriched from blood (not recorded which). Source of these receptors: a woman in her thirties or forties with acute COVID-19.

The chain combines TRBV6-2 or TRBV6-3 with TRBJ1-2; the match to TRBD1 covers 7 bases. Germline V gene lookup returns CDR1 MNHEY and CDR2 SVGEGT. The CDR3 is 17 residues long. V lost 5 bases to trimming and J lost 6 bases; unmatched junction nucleotides: 18. The DNA of the CDR3 is TGTGCCAGCAGTAACGCCATTGGGTCTCAGGGGGAGGATGGCTACACCTTC. Translation gives CASSNAIGSQGEDGYTF.

The chain links TRBV7-2 to TRBJ1-5, with TRBD1 identical over 7 bases. CDR1 and CDR2 from the germline V gene are SGHTA and FQGNSA. This CDR3 region has 14 residues. V was clipped by 3 bases and J by 3 bases; unmatched bases: 2. The CDR3 DNA is TGTGCCAGCAGCTTTACAGGGGTCAATCAGCCCCAGCATTTT. Its translation is CASSFTGVNQPQHF.

The chain uses TRBV28 and TRBJ2-5, with D maybe TRBD1 (5 bases). Germline V gene lookup returns CDR1 MDHEN and CDR2 SYDVKM. With 5 bases removed from V and 3 bases from J, the gap between germline ends came to 25 bases. CDR3 length: 18 residues. The CDR3 DNA reads as TGTGCCAGCAGTCCTAGGGGCCCTAGATCCCTACTTGAAGAGACCCAGTACTTC. Amino acids: CASSPRGPRSLLEETQYF. The full variable domain, its missing parts supplied by reference TRBV28 and TRBJ2-5, is DVKVTQSSRYLVKRTGEKVFLECVQDMDHENMFWYRQDPGLGLRLIYFSYDVKMKEKGDIPEGYSVSREKKERFSLILESASTNQTSMYLCASSPRGPRSLLEETQYFGPGTRLLVL.

V and J are TRBV6-2 or TRBV6-3 and TRBJ2-2, with D possibly being TRBD2 (5 bases). Germline V lookup: CDR1 MNHEY, CDR2 SVGEGT. This CDR3 contains 16 residues. Trimming shortened V by 5 bases and J by 4 bases, and 17 bases separated the two germline ends. The CDR3 nucleotides are TGTGCCAGCAGTACAGCATCGTTACGGGGCACCGGGGAGCTGTTTTTT. This sequence encodes CASSTASLRGTGELFF.

V and J are TRBV3-1 (or the pseudogene TRBV3-2) and TRBJ1-1; D may be TRBD1 (5 bases). V gave up 6 bases and J gave up 6 bases, with 17 bases separating them. Germline CDR1 is LGHDT and CDR2 is YNNKEL (reference sequence). The CDR3 is made up of 14 amino acids. Written as DNA, the CDR3 is TGTGCCAGCAGTCTACTGGGAGGGGACTCTGAAGCTTTCTTT. Encoded protein: CASSLLGGDSEAFF.

This clone appeared a few times. The gene calls are TRBV19 and TRBJ2-2; TRBD1 might be the D (6 bases). The V end was cut by 9 bases, the J end by 2 bases, with 13 bases between. There are 14 residues in the CDR3. The germline gives CDR1 LNHDA, CDR2 SQIVND (reference sequence). The chain's CDR3 is CASKSRGNTGELFF. For the CDR3, the DNA is TGTGCCAGCAAGAGCAGGGGAAACACCGGGGAGCTGTTTTTT.

The chain employs TRBV7-9 and TRBJ2-7, with D unclear. V lost 5 bases and J lost 2, with 10 bases in between. The CDR3 loop spans 13 amino acids. The germline gives CDR1 SEHNR, CDR2 FQNEAQ (reference sequence). This CDR3 is CASSPTLPYEQYF. CDR3 bases: TGTGCCAGCAGCCCCACATTACCCTACGAGCAGTACTTC.

V usage is TRBV19 and J usage is TRBJ2-2, with a weak D call TRBD2 (5 bases). Germline CDR1 and CDR2: LNHDA and SQIVND (reference sequence). V was pared by 2 bases and J by 0 bases, with 7 bases between. The CDR3 is 15 residues long. CDR3 sequence reads: CASSIIATNTGELFF. CDR3 DNA sequence: TGTGCCAGTAGTATAATAGCGACGAACACCGGGGAGCTGTTTTTT.

The rearrangement uses TRBV24-1 and TRBJ1-5, with 8 bases matching TRBD1. The germline V gene encodes CDR1 KGHDR and CDR2 SFDVKD. The length of the CDR3 is 18 residues. Trimming cost V 7 bases and J 3 bases; bases outside gene matches: 16. The CDR3 sequence: CATRAIDPDRGHNQPQHF. The CDR3 DNA follows: TGTGCCACCAGAGCCATAGACCCTGACAGGGGACACAATCAGCCCCAGCATTTT.

The chain recombines TRBV3-1 (or the pseudogene TRBV3-2) with TRBJ1-2; possible D gene TRBD1, 5 bases. CDR3 size: 17 residues. V shed 2 bases and J shed 5 bases, with 21 bases lying between them. Germline CDR1 and CDR2: LGHDT and YNNKEL (reference sequence). CDR3 in DNA: TGTGCCAGCAGCCAACCATCGGCTCAGGGCCTCCTGTATGGCTACACCTTC. It codes for CASSQPSAQGLLYGYTF.

The chain employs TRBV2 and TRBJ1-1, with TRBD1 as a possible D gene (6 bases). CDR3 length: 13 residues. The V end was cut by 11 bases, the J end by 4 bases, with 17 bases between. Germline CDR1 reads SNHLY; CDR2 reads FYNNEI. The CDR3 DNA reads as TGTGCCGGGAGCCCGACAGGTATCACTGAAGCTTTCTTT. It yields the protein CAGSPTGITEAFF.

The V gene is TRBV5-1, the J gene TRBJ2-7; D is possibly TRBD2 (6 bases). Deletions cut 4 bases from V and 2 bases from J, with 10 bases between. From germline, CDR1 is SGHRS and CDR2 YFSETQ. This CDR3 is 13 amino acids long. The CDR3 DNA is TGCGCCAGCAGCGTCGGGGGTACCTACGAGCAGTACTTC. As protein: CASSVGGTYEQYF.

The rearrangement joins TRBV6-4 to TRBJ1-5; D is perhaps TRBD1 (5 bases). The length of the CDR3 is 15 residues. Germline lookup yields CDR1 MRHNA and CDR2 SNTAGT. V lost 2 bases and J 4 bases, leaving 12 bases between the germline ends. The DNA for the CDR3 is TGTGCCAGCAGTGACCCGCAACAGGAAAATCAGCCCCAGCATTTT. This gives the protein CASSDPQQENQPQHF.

V and J are TRBV10-3 and TRBJ1-6; 8 bases map to TRBD1. CDR1 and CDR2 from the germline V gene are ENHRY and SYGVKD. The CDR3 length is 16 residues. The V segment lost 6 bases and the J segment 5 bases; nucleotides outside the gene matches: 9. The CDR3 region has the DNA TGTGCCATCAGCCTACGAGGGACAGGCGATAATTCACCCCTCCACTTT. It encodes CAISLRGTGDNSPLHF.

V and J are TRBV11-2 and TRBJ2-3; TRBD2 agrees at 11 bases. Germline V gene sequence: CDR1 SGHAT, CDR2 FQNNGV. The V segment lost 5 bases and the J segment 3 bases; nucleotides outside the gene matches: 4. The CDR3 consists of 15 residues. The chain's CDR3 is CASSLSGGVTDTQYF. DNA of the CDR3: TGTGCCAGCAGCCTTAGCGGGGGGGTGACAGATACGCAGTATTTT.

The chain carries TRBV7-9 and TRBJ1-2, with D perhaps matching TRBD1 (6 bases). The CDR3 extends over 12 amino acids. Germline V gene data show CDR1 as SEHNR and CDR2 as FQNEAQ (reference sequence). Trimming pared 5 bases from V and 4 bases from J, leaving 8 bases between. The CDR3 here is CASSHRAYGYTF. The CDR3 nucleotides are TGTGCCAGCAGCCACAGGGCCTATGGCTACACCTTC.

The CDR3 loop is CASSRSDSSNYGYTF. In nucleotides, the CDR3 is TGTGCCAGTAGTCGCTCGGACAGCTCTAACTATGGCTACACCTTC. V is TRBV19 and J is TRBJ1-2; weak D call: TRBD1 (6 bases). CDR3 length: 15 residues. Germline V lookup: CDR1 LNHDA, CDR2 SQIVND (reference sequence). V dropped 5 bases and J dropped 0 bases, with 13 bases sitting between them.

The genes are TRBV5-1 and TRBJ1-3, with TRBD1 matching 8 bases. The germline V gene has CDR1 SGHRS and CDR2 YFSETQ. The CDR3 runs 16 residues. The V gene end was trimmed by 1 base and the J gene end by 0 bases; junction bases not matched to a gene: 3. The CDR3 sequence is CASSLTGGDSGNTIYF. CDR3 DNA sequence: TGCGCCAGCAGCTTGACAGGGGGGGACTCTGGAAACACCATATATTTT.

The genes are TRBV9 and TRBJ2-6; 7 bases are shared with TRBD1. This CDR3 comprises 18 residues. Germline CDR1 SGDLS, CDR2 YYNGEE. Trimming took 3 bases from V and 0 from J; bases not matched to a gene: 9. CDR3 sequence (DNA): TGTGCCAGCAGCGGCGCCGGGACAGCCCCCTCTGGGGCCAACGTCCTGACTTTC. It specifies CASSGAGTAPSGANVLTF.

The gene calls are TRBV6-5 and TRBJ2-7; 12 bases fit TRBD1. V lost 8 bases and J lost 6; bases outside the gene matches: 5. Germline V gives CDR1 MNHEY, CDR2 SVGAGI. The CDR3 runs 13 residues. As DNA, the CDR3 is TGTGCCAGCGGGGACAGGGGGCGCGCCGAGCAGTACTTC. The encoded protein is CASGDRGRAEQYF.

The chain joins TRBV13 to TRBJ2-3; TRBD2 agrees at 8 bases. Germline loops: CDR1 PRHDT, CDR2 FYEKMQ (reference sequence). V shed 8 bases and J 2 bases; nucleotides not matched to a gene: 9. The CDR3 is 15 residues long. This CDR3 reads CASSHSGVLTDTQYF. The CDR3 DNA reads as TGTGCCAGCTCGCATAGCGGGGTCCTCACAGATACGCAGTATTTT.

The chain recombines TRBV10-1 with TRBJ2-1, with 15 bases matching TRBD2. Germline V gene lookup returns CDR1 WNHNN and CDR2 SYGVQD (reference sequence). Losses at the gene ends were 2 bases for V and 0 bases for J; bases not matched to a gene: 5. This CDR3 is built from 19 residues. The CDR3, as DNA: TGCGCCAGCAGTGAGCATGGGACTAGCGGGAGGAGCTCCTACAATGAGCAGTTCTTC. It encodes CASSEHGTSGRSSYNEQFF.

The chain couples TRBV6-5 to TRBJ1-5; D call uncertain. CDR1 is MNHEY, CDR2 SVGAGI, per germline. V was clipped by 2 bases and J by 1 base, with 6 bases between them. The CDR3 has 14 amino acids. CDR3 sequence (DNA): TGTGCCAGCAGTTACGCCGGGAGCAATCAGCCCCAGCATTTT. This encodes CASSYAGSNQPQHF.

J is TRBJ2-1 and V is TRBV6-5, with unresolved D. Germline V gene data show CDR1 as MNHEY and CDR2 as SVGAGI. The CDR3 length is 12 residues. V gave up 10 bases and J gave up 5 bases, with 12 bases separating them. The CDR3 region is CATPWRDNEQFF. The DNA of the CDR3 is TGTGCCACCCCCTGGAGAGACAATGAGCAGTTCTTC.

The gene calls are TRBV7-3 and TRBJ1-1, with D uncertain. Germline V gene sequence: CDR1 SGHTA, CDR2 FQGTGA. This CDR3 is 15 amino acids long. V gave up 5 bases and J gave up 0 bases, with 13 bases separating them. As DNA, the CDR3 is TGTGCCAGCAGCCCAATCCCCAGCGTGAACACTGAAGCTTTCTTT. Its translation: CASSPIPSVNTEAFF.